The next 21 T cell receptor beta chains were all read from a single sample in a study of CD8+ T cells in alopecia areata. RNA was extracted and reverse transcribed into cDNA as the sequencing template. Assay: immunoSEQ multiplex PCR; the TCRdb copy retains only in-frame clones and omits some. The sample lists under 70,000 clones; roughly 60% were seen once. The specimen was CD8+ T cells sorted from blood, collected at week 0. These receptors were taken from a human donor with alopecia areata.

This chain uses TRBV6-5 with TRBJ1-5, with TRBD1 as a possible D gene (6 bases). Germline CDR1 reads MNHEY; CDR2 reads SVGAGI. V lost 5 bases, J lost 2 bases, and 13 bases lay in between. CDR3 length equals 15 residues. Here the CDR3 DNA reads TGTGCCAGCAGTCACACAGGGTTGGGCAATCAGCCCCAGCATTTT. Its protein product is CASSHTGLGNQPQHF.

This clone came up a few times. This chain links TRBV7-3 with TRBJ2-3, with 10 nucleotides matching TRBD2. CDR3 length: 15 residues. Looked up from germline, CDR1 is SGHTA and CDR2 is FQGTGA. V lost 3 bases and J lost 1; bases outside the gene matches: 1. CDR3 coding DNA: TGTGCCAGCAGCTTCGGGACTAGCGGCACAGATACGCAGTATTTT. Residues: CASSFGTSGTDTQYF.

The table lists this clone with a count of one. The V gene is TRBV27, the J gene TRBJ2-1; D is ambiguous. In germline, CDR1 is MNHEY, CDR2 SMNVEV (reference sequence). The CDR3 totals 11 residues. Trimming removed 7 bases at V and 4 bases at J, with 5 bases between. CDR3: CASTSYNEQFF. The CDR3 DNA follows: TGTGCCAGCACCTCTTACAATGAGCAGTTCTTC.

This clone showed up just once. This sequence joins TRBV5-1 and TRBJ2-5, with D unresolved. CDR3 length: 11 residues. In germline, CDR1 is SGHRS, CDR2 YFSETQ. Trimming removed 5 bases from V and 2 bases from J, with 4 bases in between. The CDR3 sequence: CASRGQETQYF. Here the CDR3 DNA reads TGCGCCAGCAGAGGGCAAGAGACCCAGTACTTC.

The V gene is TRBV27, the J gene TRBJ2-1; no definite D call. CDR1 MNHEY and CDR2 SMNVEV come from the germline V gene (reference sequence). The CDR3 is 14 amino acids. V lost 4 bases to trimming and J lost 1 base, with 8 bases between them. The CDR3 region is CASSSLGSYNEQFF. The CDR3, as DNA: TGTGCCAGCAGTTCCTTAGGGTCCTACAATGAGCAGTTCTTC.

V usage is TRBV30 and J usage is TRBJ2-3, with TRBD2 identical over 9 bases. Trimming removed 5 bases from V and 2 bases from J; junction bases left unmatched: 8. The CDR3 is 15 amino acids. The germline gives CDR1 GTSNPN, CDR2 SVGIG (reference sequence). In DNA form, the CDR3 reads TGTGCCTGGGACGCCGGGACTAGCTACACAGATACGCAGTATTTT. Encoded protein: CAWDAGTSYTDTQYF.

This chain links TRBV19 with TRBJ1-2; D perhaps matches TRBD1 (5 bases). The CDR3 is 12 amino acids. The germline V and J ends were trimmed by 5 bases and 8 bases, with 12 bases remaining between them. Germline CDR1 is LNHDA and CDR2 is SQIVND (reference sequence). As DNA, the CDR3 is TGTGCCAGTAGTTACGTAGGGGTCGGCTACACCTTC. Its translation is CASSYVGVGYTF.

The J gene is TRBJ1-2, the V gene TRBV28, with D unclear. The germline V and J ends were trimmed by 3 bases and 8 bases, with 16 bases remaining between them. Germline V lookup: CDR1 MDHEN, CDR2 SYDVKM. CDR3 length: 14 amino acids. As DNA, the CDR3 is TGTGCCAGCAGTTTTAACGAAATGAGGCTGGGCTACACCTTC. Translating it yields CASSFNEMRLGYTF.

The CDR3 nucleotides are TGTGCCAGCAGTCCGGGACAGGGGGCCTACGAGCAGTACTTC. It specifies CASSPGQGAYEQYF. The chain has TRBV27 and TRBJ2-7; TRBD1 matches at 11 bases. This CDR3 region has 14 residues. With V trimmed by 5 bases and J by 2 bases, 2 bases remained unmatched. Germline assignment: CDR1 MNHEY and CDR2 SMNVEV (reference sequence).

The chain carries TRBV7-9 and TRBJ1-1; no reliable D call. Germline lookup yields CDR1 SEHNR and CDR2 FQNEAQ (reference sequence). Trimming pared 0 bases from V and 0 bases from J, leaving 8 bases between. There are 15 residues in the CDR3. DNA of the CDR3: TGTGCCAGCAGCTTAGCGCCGCAGCTGAACACTGAAGCTTTCTTT. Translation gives CASSLAPQLNTEAFF.

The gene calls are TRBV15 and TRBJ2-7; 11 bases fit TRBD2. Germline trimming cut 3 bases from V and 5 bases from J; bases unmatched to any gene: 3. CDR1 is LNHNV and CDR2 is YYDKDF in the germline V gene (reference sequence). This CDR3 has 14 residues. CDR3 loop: CATSSPTSGDEQYF. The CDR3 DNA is TGTGCCACCAGCAGCCCGACTAGCGGGGACGAGCAGTACTTC. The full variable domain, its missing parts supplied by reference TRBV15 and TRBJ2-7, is DAMVIQNPRYQVTQFGKPVTLSCSQTLNHNVMYWYQQKSSQAPKLLFHYYDKDFNNEADTPDNFQSRRPNTSFCFLDIRSPGLGDTAMYLCATSSPTSGDEQYFGPGTRLTVT.

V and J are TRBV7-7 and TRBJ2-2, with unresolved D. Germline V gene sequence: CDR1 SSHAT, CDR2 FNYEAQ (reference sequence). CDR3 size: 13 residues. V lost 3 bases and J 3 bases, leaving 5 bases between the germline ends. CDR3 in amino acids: CASSFGYTGELFF. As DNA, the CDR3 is TGTGCCAGCAGCTTCGGGTACACCGGGGAGCTGTTTTTT.

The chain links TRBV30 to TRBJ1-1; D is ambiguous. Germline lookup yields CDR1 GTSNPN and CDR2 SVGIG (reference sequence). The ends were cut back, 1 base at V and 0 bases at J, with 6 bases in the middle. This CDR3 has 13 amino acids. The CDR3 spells CAWSDNMNTEAFF. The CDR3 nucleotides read TGTGCCTGGAGTGACAACATGAACACTGAAGCTTTCTTT.

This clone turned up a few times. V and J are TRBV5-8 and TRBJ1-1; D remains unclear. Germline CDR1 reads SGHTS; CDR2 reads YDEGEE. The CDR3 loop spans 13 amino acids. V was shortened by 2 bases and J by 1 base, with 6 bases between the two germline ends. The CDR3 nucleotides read TGTGCCAGCAGCTTCCACCCGAACACTGAAGCTTTCTTT. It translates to CASSFHPNTEAFF. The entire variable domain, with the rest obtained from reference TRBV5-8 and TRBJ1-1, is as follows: EAGVTQSPTHLIKTRGQQATLRCSPISGHTSVYWYQQALGLGLQFLLWYDEGEERNRGNFPPRFSGRQFPNYSSELNVNALELEDSALYLCASSFHPNTEAFFGQGTRLTVV.

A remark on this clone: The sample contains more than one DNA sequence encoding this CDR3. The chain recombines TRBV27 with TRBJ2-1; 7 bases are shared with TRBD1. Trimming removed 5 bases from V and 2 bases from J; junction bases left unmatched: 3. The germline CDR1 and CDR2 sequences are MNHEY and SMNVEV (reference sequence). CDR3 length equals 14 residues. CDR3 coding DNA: TGTGCCAGCAGTCCTGGGACAGCCTACAATGAGCAGTTCTTC. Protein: CASSPGTAYNEQFF.

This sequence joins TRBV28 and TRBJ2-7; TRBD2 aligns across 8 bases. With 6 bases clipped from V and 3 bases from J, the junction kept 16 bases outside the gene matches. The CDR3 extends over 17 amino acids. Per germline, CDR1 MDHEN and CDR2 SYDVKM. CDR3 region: CASREQGVSGTYYEQYF. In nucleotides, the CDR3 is TGTGCCAGCAGGGAACAGGGCGTTAGCGGGACCTACTACGAGCAGTACTTC.

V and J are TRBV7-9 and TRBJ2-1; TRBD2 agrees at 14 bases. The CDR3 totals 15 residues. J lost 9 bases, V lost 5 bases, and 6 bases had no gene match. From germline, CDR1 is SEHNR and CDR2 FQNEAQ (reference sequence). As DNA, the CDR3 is TGTGCCAGCAGCCCAGGACTAGCGGGGGGAAGTGAGCAGTTCTTC. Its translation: CASSPGLAGGSEQFF.

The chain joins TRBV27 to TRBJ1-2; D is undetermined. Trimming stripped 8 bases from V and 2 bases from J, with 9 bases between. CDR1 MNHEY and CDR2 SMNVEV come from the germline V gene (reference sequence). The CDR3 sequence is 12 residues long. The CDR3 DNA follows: TGTGCCAGCTTCTCCGGGAACTATGGCTACACCTTC. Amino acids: CASFSGNYGYTF.

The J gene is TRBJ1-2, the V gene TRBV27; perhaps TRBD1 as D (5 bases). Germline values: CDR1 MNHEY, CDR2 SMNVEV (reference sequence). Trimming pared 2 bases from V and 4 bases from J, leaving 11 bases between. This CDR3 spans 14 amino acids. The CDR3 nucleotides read TGTGCCAGCAGTTTAGTGGGGGGTAGCTATGGCTACACCTTC. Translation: CASSLVGGSYGYTF.

The CDR3 here is CASSRTRSPYNEQFF. CDR3 coding DNA: TGTGCCAGCAGCCGGACTAGGTCCCCTTACAATGAGCAGTTCTTC. This sequence joins TRBV11-2 and TRBJ2-1; 7 bases are shared with TRBD2. This CDR3 is 15 amino acids long. V shed 5 bases and J 4 bases; nucleotides not matched to a gene: 8. CDR1 is SGHAT, CDR2 FQNNGV, per germline.

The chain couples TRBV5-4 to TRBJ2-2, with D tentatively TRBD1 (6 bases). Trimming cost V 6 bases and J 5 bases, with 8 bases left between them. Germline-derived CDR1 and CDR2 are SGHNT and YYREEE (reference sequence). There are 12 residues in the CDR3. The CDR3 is CASIQGTGELFF. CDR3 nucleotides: TGTGCCAGCATCCAGGGGACCGGGGAGCTGTTTTTT.